This T cell receptor (beta chain) was retrieved from a study of early T cells in non-severe SARS-CoV-2 infection. Study in general: Chains were unpaired, as sequencing was done on bulk RNA from unsorted whole blood. General study results and limits: Comparison of clonotypes with VDJdb favored anti-spike CD8 responses while missing private and CD4 specificities.

Many counts were recorded for this clonotype. Its antigen remains unidentified. Trimming took 3 bases from V and 8 from J, leaving 10 bases between them. Germline V gene sequence: CDR1 KGHSH, CDR2 LQKENI. The CDR3 covers 12 residues. Individual cDNA molecules received unique molecular identifiers. TCRdb ran MiXCR on the 5' RACE reads and lists one entry per CDR3 protein. The repertoire consists of around 33,000 distinct CDR3 sequences, with 5.8% occurring once and the leading ten covering 7.6%. The sample was whole blood. This TCR was sampled from an adult who was a healthcare worker with PCR-confirmed SARS-CoV-2 infection or an uninfected control (not recorded which). The rearrangement links TRBV18 to TRBJ1-2; D not certain. The CDR3 DNA reads TGTGCCAGCTCACCTTTGGATCTGGGCTACACCTTC. Its protein product is CASSPLDLGYTF.